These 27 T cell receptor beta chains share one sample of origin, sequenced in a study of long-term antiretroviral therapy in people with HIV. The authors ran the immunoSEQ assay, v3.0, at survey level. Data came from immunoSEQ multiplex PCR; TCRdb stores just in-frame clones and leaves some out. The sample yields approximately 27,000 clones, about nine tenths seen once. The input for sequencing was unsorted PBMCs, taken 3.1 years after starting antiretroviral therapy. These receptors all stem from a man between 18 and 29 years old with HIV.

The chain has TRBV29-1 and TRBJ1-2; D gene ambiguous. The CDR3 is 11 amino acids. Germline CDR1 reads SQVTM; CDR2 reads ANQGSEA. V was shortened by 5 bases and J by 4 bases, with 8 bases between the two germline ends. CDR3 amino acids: CSVLTGYGYTF. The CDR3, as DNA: TGCAGCGTTTTGACGGGCTATGGCTACACCTTC. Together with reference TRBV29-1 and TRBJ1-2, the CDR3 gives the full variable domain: SAVISQKPSRDICQRGTSLTIQCQVDSQVTMMFWYRQQPGQSLTLIATANQGSEATYESGFVIDKFPISRPNLTFSTLTVSNMSPEDSSIYLCSVLTGYGYTFGSGTRLTVV.

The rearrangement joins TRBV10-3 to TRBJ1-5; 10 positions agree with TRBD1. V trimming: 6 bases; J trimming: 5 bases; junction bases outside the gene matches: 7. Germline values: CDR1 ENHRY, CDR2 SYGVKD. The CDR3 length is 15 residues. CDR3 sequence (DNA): TGTGCCATCAGGGCCGGGACAGGGGATCATCAGCCCCAGCATTTT. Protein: CAIRAGTGDHQPQHF.

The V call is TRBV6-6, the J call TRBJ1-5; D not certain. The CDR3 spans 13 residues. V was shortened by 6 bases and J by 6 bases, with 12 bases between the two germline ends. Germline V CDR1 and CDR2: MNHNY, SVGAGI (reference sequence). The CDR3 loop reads CASSSDWGQPQHF. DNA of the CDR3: TGTGCCAGCAGCAGTGATTGGGGTCAGCCCCAGCATTTT.

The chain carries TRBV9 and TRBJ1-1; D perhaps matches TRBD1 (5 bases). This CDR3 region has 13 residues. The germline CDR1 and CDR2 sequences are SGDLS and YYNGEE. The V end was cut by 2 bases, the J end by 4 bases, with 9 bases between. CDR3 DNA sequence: TGTGCCAGCAGCGTTTCTGGGGGCACTGAAGCTTTCTTT. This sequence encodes CASSVSGGTEAFF.

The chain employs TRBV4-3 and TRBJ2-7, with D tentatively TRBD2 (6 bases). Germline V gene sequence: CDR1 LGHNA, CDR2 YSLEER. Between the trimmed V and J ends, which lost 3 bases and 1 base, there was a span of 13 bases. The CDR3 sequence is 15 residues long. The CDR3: CASSHVIGGSYEQYF. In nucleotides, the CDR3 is TGCGCCAGCAGCCACGTTATCGGGGGTTCCTACGAGCAGTACTTC.

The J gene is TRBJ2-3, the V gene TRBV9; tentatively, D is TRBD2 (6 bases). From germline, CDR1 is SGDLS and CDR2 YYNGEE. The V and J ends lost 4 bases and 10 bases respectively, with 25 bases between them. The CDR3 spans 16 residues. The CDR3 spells CASSSPSGTGSRAQYF. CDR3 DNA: TGTGCCAGCAGCTCCCCATCCGGGACTGGGTCGCGGGCGCAGTATTTT.

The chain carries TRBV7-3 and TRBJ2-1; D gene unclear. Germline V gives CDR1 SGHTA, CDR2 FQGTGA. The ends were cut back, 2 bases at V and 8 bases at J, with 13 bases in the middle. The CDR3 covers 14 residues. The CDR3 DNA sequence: TGTGCCAGCAGCTTATCGCATAACACGTATGAGCAGTTCTTC. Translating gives CASSLSHNTYEQFF.

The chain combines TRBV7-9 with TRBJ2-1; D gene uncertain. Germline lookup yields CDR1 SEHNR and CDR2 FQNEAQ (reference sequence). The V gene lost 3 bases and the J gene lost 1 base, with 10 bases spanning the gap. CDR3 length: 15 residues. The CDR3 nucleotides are TGTGCCAGCAGCTTCCCCCACAGATCCTACAATGAGCAGTTCTTC. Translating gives CASSFPHRSYNEQFF. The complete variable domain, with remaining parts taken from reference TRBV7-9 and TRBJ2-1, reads DTGVSQNPRHKITKRGQNVTFRCDPISEHNRLYWYRQTLGQGPEFLTYFQNEAQLEKSRLLSDRFSAERPKGSFSTLEIQRTEQGDSAMYLCASSFPHRSYNEQFFGPGTRLTVL.

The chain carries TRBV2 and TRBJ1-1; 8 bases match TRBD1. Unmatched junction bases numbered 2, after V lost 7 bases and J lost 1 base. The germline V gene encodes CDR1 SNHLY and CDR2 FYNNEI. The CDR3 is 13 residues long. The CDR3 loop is CASIDRGNTEAFF. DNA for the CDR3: TGTGCCAGCATCGACAGGGGGAACACTGAAGCTTTCTTT.

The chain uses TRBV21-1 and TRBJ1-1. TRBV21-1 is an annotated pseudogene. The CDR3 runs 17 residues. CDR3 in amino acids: CASSTKSHVRPNTEAFF. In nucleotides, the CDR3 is TGTGCCAGCAGTACAAAATCCCACGTGAGACCGAACACTGAAGCTTTCTTT.

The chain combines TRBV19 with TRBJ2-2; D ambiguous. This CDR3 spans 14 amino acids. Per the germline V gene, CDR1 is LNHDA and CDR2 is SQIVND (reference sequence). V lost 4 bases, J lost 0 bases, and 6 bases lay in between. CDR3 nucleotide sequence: TGTGCCAGTAGTAGATACCCGAACACCGGGGAGCTGTTTTTT. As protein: CASSRYPNTGELFF.

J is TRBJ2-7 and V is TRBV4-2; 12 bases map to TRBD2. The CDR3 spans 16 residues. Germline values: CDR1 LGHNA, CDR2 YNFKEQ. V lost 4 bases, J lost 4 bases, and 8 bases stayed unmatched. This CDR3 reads CASSPTSGSELYEQYF. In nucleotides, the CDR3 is TGTGCCAGCAGCCCGACTAGCGGGAGCGAACTGTACGAGCAGTACTTC.

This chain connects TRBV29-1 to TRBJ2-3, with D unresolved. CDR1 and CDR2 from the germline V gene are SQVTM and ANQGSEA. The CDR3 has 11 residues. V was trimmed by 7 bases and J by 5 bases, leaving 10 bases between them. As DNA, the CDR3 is TGCAGCGGGACGACTGGAGATACGCAGTATTTT. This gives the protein CSGTTGDTQYF.

The CDR3 region is CASSQDLGIGARRQPQHF. The CDR3 region has the DNA TGTGCCAGCAGCCAAGATCTGGGAATCGGGGCCAGACGGCAGCCCCAGCATTTT. The chain is built from TRBV4-2 and TRBJ1-5, with a weak D call TRBD1 (5 bases). The germline CDR1 and CDR2 sequences are LGHNA and YNFKEQ. This CDR3 spans 18 amino acids. V was shortened by 0 bases and J by 7 bases, with 22 bases between the two germline ends.

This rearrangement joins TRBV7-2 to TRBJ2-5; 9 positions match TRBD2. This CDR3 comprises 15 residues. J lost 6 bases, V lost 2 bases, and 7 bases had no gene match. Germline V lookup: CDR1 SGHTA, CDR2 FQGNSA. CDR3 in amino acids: CASSLFSGSGQTQYF. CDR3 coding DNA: TGTGCCAGCAGCTTATTTAGCGGGAGCGGGCAGACCCAGTACTTC.

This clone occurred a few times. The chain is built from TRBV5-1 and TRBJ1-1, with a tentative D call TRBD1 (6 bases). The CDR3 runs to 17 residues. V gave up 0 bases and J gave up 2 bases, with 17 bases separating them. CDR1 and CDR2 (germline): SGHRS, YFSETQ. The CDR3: CASSLDPRGVYNTEAFF. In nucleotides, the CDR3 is TGCGCCAGCAGCTTGGACCCGAGGGGGGTGTACAACACTGAAGCTTTCTTT.

In nucleotides, the CDR3 is TGTGCCAGCAGCCCGGGAACAAACGAGCAGTACTTC. It specifies CASSPGTNEQYF. This chain uses TRBV5-6 with TRBJ2-7; D perhaps matches TRBD2 (5 bases). With 4 bases removed from V and 5 bases from J, the gap between germline ends came to 10 bases. CDR1 and CDR2 from the germline V gene are SGHDT and YYEEEE. This CDR3 has 12 amino acids. Supplemented by reference TRBV5-6 and TRBJ2-7, the full variable domain reads DAGVTQSPTHLIKTRGQQVTLRCSPKSGHDTVSWYQQALGQGPQFIFQYYEEEERQRGNFPDRFSGHQFPNYSSELNVNALLLGDSALYLCASSPGTNEQYFGPGTRLTVT.

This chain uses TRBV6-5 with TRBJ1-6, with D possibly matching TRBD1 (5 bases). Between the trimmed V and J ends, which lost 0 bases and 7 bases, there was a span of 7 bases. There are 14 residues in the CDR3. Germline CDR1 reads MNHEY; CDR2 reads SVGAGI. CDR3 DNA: TGTGCCAGCAGTTACTCGGGGGGAAATTCACCCCTCCACTTT. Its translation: CASSYSGGNSPLHF.

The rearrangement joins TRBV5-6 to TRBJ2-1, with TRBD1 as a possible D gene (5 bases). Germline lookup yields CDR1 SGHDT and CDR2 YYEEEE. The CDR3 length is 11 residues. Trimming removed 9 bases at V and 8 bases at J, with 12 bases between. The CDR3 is CANTGRDEQFF. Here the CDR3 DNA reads TGTGCCAACACAGGTAGGGATGAGCAGTTCTTC.

CDR3 region: CASSSPGLAGYEQYF. CDR3 in DNA: TGTGCCAGCAGCTCACCGGGACTAGCGGGATACGAGCAGTACTTC. V gene TRBV7-8 combines with J gene TRBJ2-7; 13 nucleotides agree with TRBD2. The V segment lost 4 bases and the J segment 4 bases; nucleotides outside the gene matches: 4. CDR3 length: 15 residues. Germline V gene data show CDR1 as SGHVS and CDR2 as FQNEAQ. Supplemented by reference TRBV7-8 and TRBJ2-7, the full variable domain reads GAGVSQSPRYKVAKRGQDVALRCDPISGHVSLFWYQQALGQGPEFLTYFQNEAQLDKSGLPSDRFFAERPEGSVSTLKIQRTQQEDSAVYLCASSSPGLAGYEQYFGPGTRLTVT.

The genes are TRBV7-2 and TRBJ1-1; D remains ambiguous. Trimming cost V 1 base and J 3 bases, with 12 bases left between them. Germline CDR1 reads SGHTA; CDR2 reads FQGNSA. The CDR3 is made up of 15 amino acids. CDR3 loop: CASSLVAQTDTEAFF. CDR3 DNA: TGTGCCAGCAGCTTAGTCGCGCAGACGGACACTGAAGCTTTCTTT. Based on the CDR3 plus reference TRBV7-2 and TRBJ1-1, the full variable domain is GAGVSQSPSNKVTEKGKDVELRCDPISGHTALYWYRQSLGQGLEFLIYFQGNSAPDKSGLPSDRFSAERTGGSVSTLTIQRTQQEDSAVYLCASSLVAQTDTEAFFGQGTRLTVV.

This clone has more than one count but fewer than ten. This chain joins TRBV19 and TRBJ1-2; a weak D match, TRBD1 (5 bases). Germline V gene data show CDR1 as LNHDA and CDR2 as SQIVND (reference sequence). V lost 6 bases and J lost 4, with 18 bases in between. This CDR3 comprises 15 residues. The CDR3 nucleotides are TGTGCCAGTAGCCGGGACGGGGCTTCGAGCTATGGCTACACCTTC. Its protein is CASSRDGASSYGYTF.

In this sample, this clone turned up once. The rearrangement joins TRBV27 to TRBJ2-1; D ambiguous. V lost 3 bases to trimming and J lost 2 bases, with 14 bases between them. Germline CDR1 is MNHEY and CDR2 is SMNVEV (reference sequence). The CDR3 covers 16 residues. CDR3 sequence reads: CASSFSVGSPYNEQFF. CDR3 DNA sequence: TGTGCCAGCAGTTTCTCGGTAGGTTCACCCTACAATGAGCAGTTCTTC.

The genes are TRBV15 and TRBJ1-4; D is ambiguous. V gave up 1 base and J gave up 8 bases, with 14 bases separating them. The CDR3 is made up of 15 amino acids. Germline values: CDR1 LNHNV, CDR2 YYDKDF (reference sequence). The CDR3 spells CATSRVGDLSEKLFF. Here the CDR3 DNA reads TGTGCCACCAGCAGAGTTGGAGACTTAAGCGAAAAACTGTTTTTT.

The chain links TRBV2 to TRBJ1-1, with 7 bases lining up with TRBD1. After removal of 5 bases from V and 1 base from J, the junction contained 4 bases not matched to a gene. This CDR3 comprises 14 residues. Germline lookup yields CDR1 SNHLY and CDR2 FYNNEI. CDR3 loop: CASSWGQSNTEAFF. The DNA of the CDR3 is TGTGCCAGCAGTTGGGGACAGTCGAACACTGAAGCTTTCTTT.

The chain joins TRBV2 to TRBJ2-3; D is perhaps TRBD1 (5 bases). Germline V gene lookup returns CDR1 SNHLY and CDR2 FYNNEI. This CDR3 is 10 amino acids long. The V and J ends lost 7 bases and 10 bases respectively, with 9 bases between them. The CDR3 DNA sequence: TGTGCCAGCAAGGGGCCGGCGCAGTATTTT. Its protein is CASKGPAQYF.

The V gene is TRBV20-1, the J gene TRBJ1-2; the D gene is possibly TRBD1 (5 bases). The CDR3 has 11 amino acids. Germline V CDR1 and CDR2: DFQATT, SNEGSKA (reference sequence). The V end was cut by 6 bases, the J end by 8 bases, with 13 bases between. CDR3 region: CSAKKGRGYTF. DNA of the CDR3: TGCAGTGCGAAGAAGGGGAGAGGCTACACCTTC.